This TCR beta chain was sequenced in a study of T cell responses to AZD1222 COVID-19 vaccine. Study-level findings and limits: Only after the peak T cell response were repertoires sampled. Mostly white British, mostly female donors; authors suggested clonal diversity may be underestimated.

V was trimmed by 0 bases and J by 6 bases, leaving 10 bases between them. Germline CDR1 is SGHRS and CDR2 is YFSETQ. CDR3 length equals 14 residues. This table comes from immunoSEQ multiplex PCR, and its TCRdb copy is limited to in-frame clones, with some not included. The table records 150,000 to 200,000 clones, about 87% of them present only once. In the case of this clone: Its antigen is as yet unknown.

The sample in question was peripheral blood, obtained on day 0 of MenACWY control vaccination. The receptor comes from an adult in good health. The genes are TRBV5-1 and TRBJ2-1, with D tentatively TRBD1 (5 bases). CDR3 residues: CASSLVTAANEQFF. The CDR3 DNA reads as TGCGCCAGCAGCTTGGTGACAGCCGCCAATGAGCAGTTCTTC.